The 2 T cell receptor beta chains given below trace back to one sample, sequenced in a study of T cells after yellow fever vaccination. TCRdb fed the 5' RACE reads into MiXCR, producing one record per CDR3 protein. The table shows 300,000 to 350,000 distinct CDR3 sequences, with roughly 8.6% occurring only once. The specimen comprised PBMCs, sampled roughly 47 days after the first yellow fever vaccination. These receptors were collected from a man younger than 35 who received the YFV17D yellow fever vaccine.

This clonotype was observed a handful of times. The chain couples TRBV28 to TRBJ1-3; D remains unclear. CDR1 and CDR2 (germline): MDHEN, SYDVKM. V lost 7 bases and J lost 0, with 10 bases in between. The CDR3 length is 14 residues. The CDR3 loop reads CASTRESSGNTIYF. The CDR3 DNA reads TGTGCCAGCACAAGGGAGAGCTCTGGAAACACCATATATTTT.

This clonotype was seen only a few times. The chain is built from TRBV6-2 or TRBV6-3 and TRBJ1-5, with D unresolved. V was clipped by 0 bases and J by 7 bases, with 10 bases between them. Germline V lookup: CDR1 MNHEY, CDR2 SVGEGT. The length of the CDR3 is 14 residues. The CDR3 protein is CASSYSQAVQPQHF. DNA of the CDR3: TGTGCCAGCAGTTACTCGCAGGCCGTACAGCCCCAGCATTTT.